A selection of T cell receptor beta chains follows, all from one sample in a study of post-analysis software for immune sequencing data. TCRdb recomputed calls from the PCR reads with MiXCR, one row per CDR3 protein. Altogether fewer than 600,000 distinct CDR3 sequences are present, roughly 45% being singletons, with the ten largest covering around 10%. Sequencing was performed on blood. These receptors were taken from a girl under 18 with multiple sclerosis. CDR3s include the opening cysteine and the closing phenylalanine or tryptophan. D genes are given only for firm matches. Where a row states a size, it is once, few, many or the class of an expanded clone; other rows omit it.

.	TRBV20-1	few	TRBJ1-2	CSARSPQGIYGYTF	TGCAGTGCTAGGTCCCCTCAGGGGATTTATGGCTACACCTTC
.	TRBV6-1	.	TRBJ1-2	CASRPNYGYTF	TGTGCCAGCAGACCCAACTATGGCTACACCTTC
TRBD2	TRBV20-1	few	TRBJ2-1	CSARGSGRASDEQFF	TGCAGTGCTAGAGGTAGCGGGAGAGCCTCGGATGAGCAGTTCTTC
.	TRBV20-1	few	TRBJ2-5	CSALHESGYNEQYF	TGCAGTGCGTTACATGAATCAGGGTACAATGAGCAGTACTTC
TRBD1	TRBV5-1	many	TRBJ1-6	CASSWRQGDSPLHF	TGCGCCAGCAGCTGGAGGCAGGGGGATTCACCCCTCCACTTT
.	TRBV20-1	few	TRBJ2-5	CSASNSQETQYF	TGCAGTGCTAGTAACTCCCAGGAGACCCAGTACTTC
TRBD1	TRBV5-1	.	TRBJ2-7	CASSATGTAYYEQYF	TGCGCCAGCAGCGCCACCGGGACAGCGTACTACGAGCAGTACTTC
TRBD2	TRBV29-1	.	TRBJ2-3	CSVAGLARFTDTQYF	TGCAGCGTGGCGGGACTAGCGAGATTCACAGATACGCAGTATTTT
.	TRBV5-1	.	TRBJ2-7	CASSLQGGAYEQYF	TGCGCCAGCAGCTTGCAGGGCGGGGCCTACGAGCAGTACTTC
.	TRBV2	many	TRBJ2-1	CASSEWRSSYNEQFF	TGTGCCAGCAGTGAGTGGAGGAGCTCCTACAATGAGCAGTTCTTC
.	TRBV29-1	few	TRBJ2-1	CSVVLMGQNEQFF	TGCAGCGTTGTTCTCATGGGGCAGAATGAGCAGTTCTTC
.	TRBV6-1	once	TRBJ1-5	CASSEMLGINQPQHF	TGTGCCAGCAGTGAAATGTTGGGGATCAATCAGCCCCAGCATTTT
.	TRBV6-6	.	TRBJ1-2	CASSYSDGGNYGYTF	TGTGCCAGCAGTTACTCCGACGGGGGCAACTATGGCTACACCTTC
.	TRBV20-1	.	TRBJ1-5	CSARLGGGGNQPQHF	TGCAGTGCTAGGCTCGGGGGAGGAGGGAATCAGCCCCAGCATTTT
TRBD1	TRBV28	few	TRBJ1-2	CASSLDRAIYGYTF	TGTGCCAGCAGTTTGGACAGGGCTATCTATGGCTACACCTTC
.	TRBV3-1	few	TRBJ2-1	CASSHSLDEQFF	TGTGCCAGCAGCCACTCATTGGATGAGCAGTTCTTC
.	TRBV20-1	.	TRBJ2-7	CSARLYEQYF	TGCAGTGCTAGACTCTACGAGCAGTACTTC
TRBD2	TRBV4-2	few	TRBJ2-1	CASSQQPGLAENNEQFF	TGTGCCAGCAGCCAGCAACCGGGACTAGCGGAAAACAATGAGCAGTTCTTC
TRBD1	TRBV7-9	few	TRBJ1-2	CASRPTGVGFYGYTF	TGTGCCAGCAGACCGACAGGGGTGGGTTTCTATGGCTACACCTTC
TRBD2	TRBV7-6	few	TRBJ2-1	CASSFSTGLAVKNEQFF	TGTGCCAGCAGCTTTTCCACGGGACTAGCGGTAAAGAATGAGCAGTTCTTC
.	TRBV15	few	TRBJ2-7	CATSRRDGPNEQYF	TGTGCCACCAGCAGAAGGGACGGGCCGAACGAGCAGTACTTC
.	TRBV30	.	TRBJ1-5	CAWSVHRGNQPQHF	TGTGCCTGGAGTGTTCACAGGGGCAATCAGCCCCAGCATTTT
.	TRBV18	many	TRBJ2-3	CASSPRDTQADTQYF	TGTGCCAGCTCACCAAGGGACACCCAGGCAGATACGCAGTATTTT
.	TRBV10-1	.	TRBJ2-7	CASPGREQDEQYF	TGCGCCAGCCCAGGACGGGAACAAGACGAGCAGTACTTC
TRBD2	TRBV20-1	.	TRBJ2-1	CSARSRTSAYNEQFF	TGCAGTGCTAGGTCCCGGACTAGCGCTTACAATGAGCAGTTCTTC
TRBD1	TRBV12-3/TRBV12-4	few	TRBJ2-5	CASSPQGARQETQYF	TGTGCCAGCAGCCCCCAGGGGGCGCGGCAAGAGACCCAGTACTTC
.	TRBV5-1	.	TRBJ2-7	CASSLDPYSYEQYF	TGCGCCAGCAGCTTGGACCCTTATAGCTACGAGCAGTACTTC
TRBD2	TRBV6-6	.	TRBJ2-7	CASSYGTSASSYEQYF	TGTGCCAGCAGTTACGGGACTAGCGCGAGCTCCTACGAGCAGTACTTC
.	TRBV11-3	.	TRBJ1-1	CASSKGFKAEAFF	TGTGCCAGCAGCAAGGGTTTCAAAGCTGAAGCTTTCTTT
.	TRBV20-1	.	TRBJ2-7	CSARGNSYEQYF	TGCAGTGCTAGGGGGAACTCCTACGAGCAGTACTTC
TRBD2	TRBV4-3	.	TRBJ2-3	CASSQVAGGRDTQYF	TGCGCCAGCAGCCAAGTAGCGGGAGGAAGAGATACGCAGTATTTT
.	TRBV20-1	.	TRBJ2-7	CSARGPYEQYF	TGCAGTGCTAGAGGTCCCTACGAGCAGTACTTC
.	TRBV11-1	.	TRBJ2-5	CASSPNRSQETQYF	TGTGCCAGCAGCCCAAACAGGAGCCAAGAGACCCAGTACTTC
.	TRBV9	.	TRBJ2-5	CASSQGQTQYF	TGTGCCAGCAGCCAAGGCCAGACCCAGTACTTC
.	TRBV28	.	TRBJ2-7	CASSLSTGYEQYF	TGTGCCAGCAGTTTATCCACGGGTTACGAGCAGTACTTC
.	TRBV20-1	few	TRBJ2-1	CSAVRDNEQFF	TGCAGTGCTGTCCGCGACAATGAGCAGTTCTTC
.	TRBV3-1	few	TRBJ1-6	CASSQGDPTLHF	TGTGCCAGCAGCCAAGGGGATCCGACCCTCCACTTT
.	TRBV12-3/TRBV12-4	.	TRBJ1-5	CASSLETVRNQPQHF	TGTGCCAGCAGTTTAGAGACAGTCCGCAATCAGCCCCAGCATTTT
TRBD2	TRBV6-5	.	TRBJ2-3	CASSYGVGLANTDTQYF	TGTGCCAGCAGTTACGGCGTGGGACTAGCAAACACAGATACGCAGTATTTT
.	TRBV28	.	TRBJ2-3	CASSWTAKPYRDTQYF	TGTGCCAGCAGTTGGACAGCCAAGCCCTACCGAGATACGCAGTATTTT
TRBD2	TRBV6-1	once	TRBJ2-1	CASTESLASGRAEQFF	TGTGCCAGCACCGAAAGCCTGGCTAGCGGGAGGGCCGAGCAGTTCTTC
.	TRBV7-2	.	TRBJ2-1	CASSPAGNSYNEQFF	TGTGCCAGCAGCCCTGCAGGGAATTCCTACAATGAGCAGTTCTTC
TRBD1	TRBV27	once	TRBJ1-2	CTSSSTDRVGGYTF	TGTACCAGCAGTTCTACCGACAGGGTTGGCGGCTACACCTTC
.	TRBV4-3	few	TRBJ1-2	CASSQGSTNYGYTF	TGCGCCAGCAGCCAAGGGTCCACCAACTATGGCTACACCTTC
.	TRBV29-1	once	TRBJ2-5	CSVEYMGRGTETQYF	TGCAGCGTTGAATATATGGGCAGGGGCACAGAGACCCAGTACTTC
TRBD1	TRBV6-1	.	TRBJ2-1	CASSQTGFLEWFF	TGTGCCAGCAGCCAGACAGGGTTTTTAGAATGGTTCTTC
.	TRBV18	few	TRBJ2-7	CASSPIYGTLRDEQYF	TGTGCCAGCTCACCGATATACGGGACATTGAGGGACGAGCAGTACTTC
TRBD2	TRBV28	.	TRBJ2-3	CASRYAGLAGTDTQYF	TGTGCCAGCAGGTATGCGGGACTAGCGGGCACAGATACGCAGTATTTT